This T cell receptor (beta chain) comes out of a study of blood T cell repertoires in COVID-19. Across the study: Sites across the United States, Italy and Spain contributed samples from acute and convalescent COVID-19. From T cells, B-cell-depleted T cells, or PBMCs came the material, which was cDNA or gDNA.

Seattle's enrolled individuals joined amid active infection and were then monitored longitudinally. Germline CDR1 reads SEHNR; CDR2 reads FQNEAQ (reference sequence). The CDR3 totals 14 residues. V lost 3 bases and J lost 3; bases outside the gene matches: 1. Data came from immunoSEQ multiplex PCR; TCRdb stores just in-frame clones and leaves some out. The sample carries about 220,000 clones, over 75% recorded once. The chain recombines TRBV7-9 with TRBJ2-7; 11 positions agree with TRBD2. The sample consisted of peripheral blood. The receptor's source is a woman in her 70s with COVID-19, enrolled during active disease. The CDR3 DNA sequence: TGTGCCAGCAGCTTGGGACTAGCGGACTACGAGCAGTACTTC. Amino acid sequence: CASSLGLADYEQYF.